A single sample gave rise to the 13 T cell receptor beta chains below, sequenced in a study of blood T cell repertoires in COVID-19. Here immunoSEQ multiplex PCR was the method, and the copy in TCRdb shows in-frame clones only, minus some. The sample shows under 250,000 clones, 88% of them seen only once. The sequencing input was PBMCs or T cells enriched from blood (not recorded which). The receptors derive from a woman aged 40-49 years who had been exposed to COVID-19.

The chain combines TRBV18 with TRBJ1-4; a weak D match, TRBD1 (5 bases). The germline V and J ends were trimmed by 8 bases and 5 bases, with 12 bases remaining between them. Germline values: CDR1 KGHSH, CDR2 LQKENI. The CDR3 covers 13 residues. The CDR3 sequence is CASGTVQNEKLFF. CDR3 nucleotide sequence: TGTGCCAGCGGGACTGTCCAGAATGAAAAACTGTTTTTT.

The gene calls are TRBV12-5 and TRBJ1-5, with a tentative D call TRBD1 (5 bases). The CDR3 runs 15 residues. CDR1 and CDR2 from the germline V gene are LGHNT and FRNRAP. Trimming shortened V by 6 bases and J by 0 bases, and 12 bases separated the two germline ends. The CDR3 bases are TGTGCTAGTGGCACTACCAGGGTTAGCAATCAGCCCCAGCATTTT. Amino acid sequence: CASGTTRVSNQPQHF.

The CDR3 nucleotides are TGTGCCATCTCACAGGGGGAGAACACTGAAGCTTTCTTT. Its protein product is CAISQGENTEAFF. The chain is built from TRBV7-9 and TRBJ1-1; 8 bases are shared with TRBD1. V was clipped by 10 bases and J by 1 base; unmatched bases: 5. The CDR3 loop spans 13 amino acids. Germline assignment: CDR1 SEHNR and CDR2 FQNEAQ (reference sequence).

The chain carries TRBV29-1 and TRBJ1-2, with D possibly TRBD1 on 5 matching bases. The CDR3 runs to 14 residues. Germline V gives CDR1 SQVTM, CDR2 ANQGSEA. V gave up 0 bases and J gave up 3 bases, with 11 bases separating them. The CDR3 nucleotides are TGCAGCGTTGAAGATCGGGAGGGGCACTATGGCTACACCTTC. This sequence encodes CSVEDREGHYGYTF.

This chain uses TRBV20-1 with TRBJ1-5; the D gene is possibly TRBD1 (6 bases). Germline V gene sequence: CDR1 DFQATT, CDR2 SNEGSKA (reference sequence). With 3 bases removed from V and 1 base from J, the gap between germline ends came to 13 bases. The CDR3 runs to 15 residues. CDR3 residues: CSASPGVTSNQPQHF. For the CDR3, the DNA is TGCAGTGCTAGTCCAGGGGTTACAAGCAATCAGCCCCAGCATTTT.

This rearrangement joins TRBV6-5 to TRBJ2-1; D gene ambiguous. Trimming removed 0 bases at V and 6 bases at J, with 6 bases between. This CDR3 comprises 13 residues. Germline CDR1 reads MNHEY; CDR2 reads SVGAGI. The CDR3 is CASSYSLPNEQFF. The CDR3 region has the DNA TGTGCCAGCAGTTACTCGCTACCCAATGAGCAGTTCTTC.

V is TRBV29-1 and J is TRBJ1-2, with no clear D. Germline-derived CDR1 and CDR2 are SQVTM and ANQGSEA. This CDR3 has 17 residues. V lost 2 bases to trimming and J lost 7 bases, with 26 bases between them. The CDR3 here is CSVERPLGSMGSGGYTF. CDR3 nucleotides: TGCAGCGTTGAACGTCCCCTGGGCTCGATGGGCTCAGGTGGCTACACCTTC. The full variable domain, its missing parts supplied by reference TRBV29-1 and TRBJ1-2, is SAVISQKPSRDICQRGTSLTIQCQVDSQVTMMFWYRQQPGQSLTLIATANQGSEATYESGFVIDKFPISRPNLTFSTLTVSNMSPEDSSIYLCSVERPLGSMGSGGYTFGSGTRLTVV.

This clone was seen a handful of times. V usage is TRBV6-5 and J usage is TRBJ2-3, with D uncertain. In germline, CDR1 is MNHEY, CDR2 SVGAGI. The CDR3 contains 11 residues. Trimming took 11 bases from V and 8 from J, leaving 14 bases between them. The CDR3 region is CACGPAGTQYF. CDR3 nucleotides: TGTGCCTGTGGGCCCGCAGGTACGCAGTATTTT.

CDR3 sequence (DNA): TGTGCCAGCAGCCAAGCTAGCGGGAGTGTTACGCAGTATTTT. It translates to CASSQASGSVTQYF. The gene calls are TRBV14 and TRBJ2-3; 10 bases map to TRBD2. The CDR3 is 14 amino acids. Trimming removed 1 base from V and 8 bases from J; junction bases left unmatched: 3. Germline CDR1 and CDR2: SGHDN and FVKESK.

The chain employs TRBV11-3 and TRBJ2-3, with 7 positions matching TRBD2. CDR3 size: 15 residues. Germline CDR1 is SGHNT and CDR2 is YENEEA. The V gene end was trimmed by 4 bases and the J gene end by 4 bases; junction bases not matched to a gene: 8. CDR3 residues: CASSSTGGGADTQYF. The CDR3 nucleotides are TGTGCCAGCAGCTCCACGGGAGGAGGGGCAGATACGCAGTATTTT.

This chain uses TRBV7-2 with TRBJ1-3, with TRBD1 as a possible D gene (5 bases). CDR3 length: 16 residues. Trimming cost V 1 base and J 1 base, with 11 bases left between them. Germline V gene lookup returns CDR1 SGHTA and CDR2 FQGNSA. This CDR3 reads CASSLDGALSGNTIYF. The CDR3 DNA reads as TGTGCCAGCAGCTTAGATGGGGCCCTATCTGGAAACACCATATATTTT.

The J gene is TRBJ1-2, the V gene TRBV6-5, with D possibly matching TRBD1 (6 bases). Germline V gene sequence: CDR1 MNHEY, CDR2 SVGAGI. The CDR3 loop spans 15 amino acids. Trimming removed 0 bases at V and 6 bases at J, with 14 bases between. The chain's CDR3 is CASSYSLIQGDGYTF. The DNA of the CDR3 is TGTGCCAGCAGTTACTCACTCATACAGGGAGATGGCTACACCTTC.

The CDR3 protein is CASSQDPADTQYF. The CDR3 coding sequence is TGTGCCAGCAGCCAAGATCCGGCAGATACGCAGTATTTT. V gene TRBV14 combines with J gene TRBJ2-3; the D is unclear. V was trimmed by 0 bases and J by 4 bases, leaving 5 bases between them. This CDR3 region has 13 residues. Germline lookup yields CDR1 SGHDN and CDR2 FVKESK.